In this sample, the clone carrying this TCR beta chain turned up a few times. Its cognate antigen is unknown. The protocol attached unique molecular identifiers to individual cDNA molecules. From the 5' RACE reads, TCRdb called clonotypes with MiXCR, one entry per CDR3 protein. The data hold 83,000 or so distinct CDR3 sequences, with 8% to 13% observed a single time. This entry comes from a study of early T cells in non-severe SARS-CoV-2 infection. Study information: From unsorted whole blood, bulk RNA was sequenced, and the chains remained unpaired.

General study points: There was a bias toward anti-spike CD8 responses in VDJdb matching, which missed private and CD4 specificities.

The material sequenced was whole blood, taken at baseline. The receptor's source is an adult who was a healthcare worker with PCR-confirmed SARS-CoV-2 infection or an uninfected control (not recorded which).

CDR3 bases: TGCAGTGCTAACCCGGGACAGGGGGCTGTCCACGAGCAGTACTTC. This sequence encodes CSANPGQGAVHEQYF. The genes are TRBV20-1 and TRBJ2-7, with TRBD1 matching 12 bases. Trimming at V came to 4 bases and at J to 5 bases, leaving 9 bases not matched to a gene. Germline V gives CDR1 DFQATT, CDR2 SNEGSKA (reference sequence). The CDR3 sequence is 15 residues long.